Listed below are T cell receptor beta chains from one sample, sequenced in a study of blood T cell repertoires in COVID-19. Sequenced by immunoSEQ multiplex PCR; TCRdb stores in-frame clones only, minus some. This sample carries 110,000 to 150,000 clones, roughly 80% of them seen once, and the ten largest clones take 1.5% to 2%. Material: PBMCs or T cells enriched from blood (not recorded which). The receptors were sampled from a woman in her late teens or twenties who had been exposed to COVID-19. The CDR3 runs from the conserved cysteine through the conserved F or W. The D gene is left open where the match is weak. Size tells how often a clone was seen (once, few, many) or the class of an expanded clone, and some rows leave it out.

TRBV11-2	TRBJ2-1	.	.	TGTGCCAGCACCTGGGCCTCCTACAATGAGCAGTTCTTC	CASTWASYNEQFF
TRBV27	TRBJ2-3	once	.	TGTGCCAGCAGCCTTAGCGCTGTGGATACGCAGTATTTT	CASSLSAVDTQYF
TRBV3-1/TRBV3-2	TRBJ2-1	.	.	TGTGCCAGCAGCCTTGTAAGACTAGGAGTCAACAATGAGCAGTTCTTC	CASSLVRLGVNNEQFF
TRBV5-6	TRBJ2-7	.	.	TGTGCCAGCAGCCGGACTCACGGGTCCTACGAGCAGTACTTC	CASSRTHGSYEQYF
TRBV4-3	TRBJ1-4	.	TRBD1	TGCGCCAGCAGCCAAGCTTTGGGGACAGGGATGAATGAAAAACTGTTTTTT	CASSQALGTGMNEKLFF
TRBV19	TRBJ1-4	.	.	TGTGCCAGTAGTAGACAGTTCACAACTAATGAAAAACTGTTTTTT	CASSRQFTTNEKLFF
TRBV2	TRBJ1-4	.	.	TGTGCCAGCAGGGGGGCTCCTGACGAAAAACTGTTTTTT	CASRGAPDEKLFF
TRBV7-3	TRBJ2-1	.	.	TGTGCCAGCAGCGCCCAGGGACAACTCTACAATGAGCAGTTCTTC	CASSAQGQLYNEQFF
TRBV11-2	TRBJ2-1	.	.	TGTGCCAGCAGCCAAGACAGACACAATGAGCAGTTCTTC	CASSQDRHNEQFF
TRBV6-5	TRBJ1-5	.	.	TGTGCCAGCACCTTCGGACAGATACCCAATCAGCCCCAGCATTTT	CASTFGQIPNQPQHF
TRBV27	TRBJ1-6	.	TRBD1	TGTGCCAGCAGTTGGGGGACAGAGAATTCACCCCTCCACTTT	CASSWGTENSPLHF
TRBV6-4	TRBJ2-2	.	TRBD2	TGTGCCAGCTTAGCGGGAGGAACCGGGGAGCTGTTTTTT	CASLAGGTGELFF
TRBV27	TRBJ1-4	.	.	TGTGCCAGCAGTTTACGAGGGACTAATGAAAAACTGTTTTTT	CASSLRGTNEKLFF
TRBV20-1	TRBJ1-1	.	.	TGCAGTGCTAGTCCGGGGTCGTTGAACACTGAAGCTTTCTTT	CSASPGSLNTEAFF
TRBV10-3	TRBJ2-1	few	TRBD2	TGTGCCACTCTTACCGGGACTAGCGGGAGGGATGAGCAGTTCTTC	CATLTGTSGRDEQFF
TRBV27	TRBJ2-1	.	TRBD2	TGTGCCAGCAGAGGCTCTAGAGCGGGAGTCGGTGAGCAGTTCTTC	CASRGSRAGVGEQFF
TRBV14	TRBJ2-7	.	.	TGTGCCAGCAGCCAAGTGGCGGGAAGAGTCTACGAGCAGTACTTC	CASSQVAGRVYEQYF
TRBV28	TRBJ1-2	.	TRBD1	TGTGCCAGTCGACAGGGGCGGGGCTACACCTTC	CASRQGRGYTF
TRBV28	TRBJ1-4	.	TRBD1	TGTGCCAGCAGCTCCCTCTCACAGGGGAGAGAGGAAAAACTGTTTTTT	CASSSLSQGREEKLFF
TRBV19	TRBJ2-1	.	TRBD2	TGTGCCAGTAGTAAGCGGGGTCCTTTCCCGTACAATGAGCAGTTCTTC	CASSKRGPFPYNEQFF
TRBV6-2/TRBV6-3	TRBJ2-3	.	.	TGTGCCAGCAGTTACTCGATCGGCGACTATAGCAACACAGATACGCAGTATTTT	CASSYSIGDYSNTDTQYF
TRBV29-1	TRBJ1-3	.	TRBD1	TGCAGCGTTGAGGGACAGGGCGGAAACACCATATATTTT	CSVEGQGGNTIYF
TRBV25-1	TRBJ1-1	.	.	TGTGCCAGCAGCGGACAGATAGAAGCTTTCTTT	CASSGQIEAFF
TRBV28	TRBJ1-2	.	.	TGTGCCAGCAGCTTGGCGTCAGGGCGCGGCTACACCTTC	CASSLASGRGYTF
TRBV7-2	TRBJ1-6	.	.	TGTGCCAGCAGCACCCGACAAACCCAGGGCGGTAATTCACCCCTCCACTTT	CASSTRQTQGGNSPLHF
TRBV19	TRBJ1-3	.	.	TGTGCCAGTACCCAGAGCGGAGCTGGAAACACCATATATTTT	CASTQSGAGNTIYF
TRBV7-8	TRBJ2-7	.	TRBD2	TGTGCCAGCAGCTTAAGGCTAGCGGGAGATTCCGAGCAGTACTTC	CASSLRLAGDSEQYF
TRBV7-2	TRBJ2-5	.	.	TGTGCCAGCAGCTTCGCTCCGCCAGTGGAGACCCAGTACTTC	CASSFAPPVETQYF
TRBV3-1/TRBV3-2	TRBJ2-3	.	TRBD2	TGTGCCAGCAGCCACCTCCGCGGGGGGGGCACAGATACGCAGTATTTT	CASSHLRGGGTDTQYF
TRBV20-1	TRBJ2-1	.	.	TGCAGTGCCACGGGACTCCTAGAGCAGTTCTTC	CSATGLLEQFF
TRBV6-5	TRBJ2-7	.	.	TGTGCCAGCAGTTCAGGGGACTCCTACGAGCAGTACTTC	CASSSGDSYEQYF
TRBV30	TRBJ1-6	.	.	TGTGCCTGGAGTCCTCGGACGGGGAATTCACCCCTCCACTTT	CAWSPRTGNSPLHF
TRBV27	TRBJ2-3	.	TRBD2	TGTGCCAGCAGTTCGCTAGCGGGCAATACGCAGTATTTT	CASSSLAGNTQYF
TRBV5-4	TRBJ1-4	.	.	TGTGCCAGCAGCTTGGATAGTGAAAAACTGTTTTTT	CASSLDSEKLFF
TRBV3-1/TRBV3-2	TRBJ2-7	once	.	TGTGCCAGCAGCCCTACAGGGCTCCCGGGAGAGCAGTACTTC	CASSPTGLPGEQYF
TRBV28	TRBJ1-5	.	.	TGTGCCAGCACCGGTACCCTTCGGGAGGCCCAGCATTTT	CASTGTLREAQHF
TRBV18	TRBJ2-1	.	TRBD2	TGTGCCAGCTCACCGACTAGCGGGAACAATGAGCAGTTCTTC	CASSPTSGNNEQFF
TRBV10-3	TRBJ1-2	once	.	TGTGCCATCAGTGCCGGACCCCGGGGTGGCTACACCTTC	CAISAGPRGGYTF
TRBV28	TRBJ1-4	.	.	TGTGCCAGCAGTTTACTGGGCGCGACTAATGAAAAACTGTTTTTT	CASSLLGATNEKLFF
TRBV3-1/TRBV3-2	TRBJ2-5	.	TRBD1	TGTGCCAGCAGCCAAGATGACAGGGGGAAGACCCAGTACTTC	CASSQDDRGKTQYF
TRBV7-2	TRBJ1-2	.	TRBD1	TGTGCCAGCAGCTCCCAAGACAGGGCCTCCTTAAGTACTTATGGCTACACCTTC	CASSSQDRASLSTYGYTF
TRBV4-3	TRBJ2-6	.	.	TGCGCCAGCAGCCAACAGGGGTCTGGGGCCAACGTCCTGACTTTC	CASSQQGSGANVLTF
TRBV11-2	TRBJ2-5	.	.	TGTGCCAGCAGCTTCCCGGGCCCTGGGGGGGAGACCCAGTACTTC	CASSFPGPGGETQYF
TRBV28	TRBJ1-4	.	TRBD1	TGTGCCAGCATTCCGGGACAGGGAAGGGAAAAACTGTTTTTT	CASIPGQGREKLFF
TRBV3-1/TRBV3-2	TRBJ2-3	once	TRBD2	TGTGCCAGCAGCCAGGCCGGGACTAGCGGTCGCACAGATACGCAGTATTTT	CASSQAGTSGRTDTQYF
TRBV11-3	TRBJ2-1	.	TRBD2	TGTGCCAGCAGCTTACGTGCTGGGACTAGTTACAATGAGCAGTTCTTC	CASSLRAGTSYNEQFF
TRBV7-3	TRBJ1-1	.	TRBD1	TGTGCCAGCAGCTGGACAGGGGAGGGGAACACTGAAGCTTTCTTT	CASSWTGEGNTEAFF
TRBV19	TRBJ2-7	.	.	TGTGCCAGTAGTATATCCGGGAGTGGAGACGAGCAGTACTTC	CASSISGSGDEQYF
TRBV4-1	TRBJ2-3	.	.	TGCGCCAGCAGCCGAATCGGGTCCGCGACAGATACGCAGTATTTT	CASSRIGSATDTQYF
TRBV19	TRBJ2-5	.	.	TGTGCCAGTACCTCAACAGGGTCGGGAGAGACCCAGTACTTC	CASTSTGSGETQYF
TRBV5-6	TRBJ2-1	.	TRBD1	TGTGCCAGCAGCCCCCGGGACAGGGGACAGCAGTTCTTC	CASSPRDRGQQFF
TRBV3-1/TRBV3-2	TRBJ2-7	.	.	TGTGCCAGCAGCCAAGAAGGGGGGGCCTACGAGCAGTACTTC	CASSQEGGAYEQYF
TRBV7-9	TRBJ2-3	.	.	TGTGCCAGCAGCTTATTAGCTAGCTCCCTGGATACGCAGTATTTT	CASSLLASSLDTQYF
TRBV5-8	TRBJ2-3	once	.	TGTGCCAGCAGCTTGGGTGCGGGGACAGATACGCAGTATTTT	CASSLGAGTDTQYF
TRBV7-6	TRBJ1-3	.	TRBD1	TGTGCCAGCAGCTTCCGGACAGGCCTACTCTCTGGAAACACCATATATTTT	CASSFRTGLLSGNTIYF
TRBV28	TRBJ1-2	.	TRBD1	TGTGCCAGCAGTCCGACAGGGTACTATGGCTACACCTTC	CASSPTGYYGYTF
TRBV7-9	TRBJ1-2	once	.	TGTGCCAGCAGCTCGGGGGACGGCTATGGCTACACCTTC	CASSSGDGYGYTF
TRBV19	TRBJ2-7	.	.	TGTGCCAGTAGTATAGATTTATCGTTCCTCGACGAGCAGTACTTC	CASSIDLSFLDEQYF
TRBV5-1	TRBJ2-7	.	.	TGCGCCAGCTCGGGGGACGGGTCCTACGAGCAGTACTTC	CASSGDGSYEQYF